This TCR beta chain was retrieved from a study of CD8 T cells in ankylosing spondylitis. General study findings and limits: A number of the motif variants had already been described in reactive arthritis synovial fluid and blood.

CDR3 length: 14 residues. V was pared by 0 bases and J by 11 bases, with 19 bases between. Germline loops: CDR1 DFQATT, CDR2 SNEGSKA (reference sequence). MiXCR was run by TCRdb on the 5' RACE reads, yielding one entry per CDR3 protein. The sample consists of around 130,000 distinct CDR3 sequences, about a tenth of them appearing once. This clonotype was seen many times. Its antigen is undetermined. This sequence was found in a male donor with ankylosing spondylitis or in good health (not recorded which). Sequencing was carried out using blood, either unsorted or a sorted T cell fraction (not recorded which). The chain employs TRBV20-1 and TRBJ1-1, with D uncertain. The CDR3 region is CSARDLAPKLTAFF. CDR3 DNA sequence: TGCAGTGCTAGAGATTTAGCCCCCAAACTGACGGCTTTCTTT.